This T cell receptor (beta chain) was documented in a study of cytomegalovirus exposure and HLA in healthy donors. General study points: Reported performance of the classifier showed diagnosis of cytomegalovirus status with high specificity and sensitivity.

CDR1 is LGHNA and CDR2 is YNFKEQ in the germline V gene. The germline V and J ends were trimmed by 0 bases and 6 bases, with 13 bases remaining between them. There are 15 residues in the CDR3. A multiplex PCR was run with 60 Vbeta primers and 13 Jbeta primers. Clones were read by immunoSEQ multiplex PCR, and TCRdb kept only the in-frame ones, dropping some. Of approximately 100,000 clones listed, approximately 77% were seen once; the top ten hold 4.5% to 5.5%. As to this clone: Its specificity is not known.

The sequence was obtained from a woman between 40 and 55 years old in good health and CMV-seronegative. The sequencing sample was made of PBMCs. The V call is TRBV4-2, the J call TRBJ2-3; D gene ambiguous. The CDR3 nucleotides read TGTGCCAGCAGCCAAGATAGGTCCCGGGTCGATACGCAGTATTTT. Its protein product is CASSQDRSRVDTQYF.